The clone carrying this T cell receptor beta chain was seen more than once but under ten times. Source study methods: It was from reference gene primer amplification that nucleated cell counts were estimated. Measured with immunoSEQ multiplex PCR; TCRdb has only the in-frame clones, and not every one. V and J calls and clone size come straight from that table; D and trimming were deduced from the DNA. The sample comprises under 150,000 clones, 84% of which are singletons, and about 5.8% rests with the top ten. Germline CDR1 reads SGHRS; CDR2 reads YFSETQ. Trimming took off 0 bases at V and 2 bases at J, with 6 bases between the two ends. The CDR3 has 14 amino acids. Cohort assignment relied on participant-reported clinical history. Exposed enrollees had met someone with a PCR-confirmed or clinician-diagnosed COVID-19 case at some point within the 2 weeks before study entry. This sample is part of a study of blood T cell repertoires in COVID-19. Study background: Researchers got acute and convalescent COVID-19 samples from the United States, Italy and Spain.

The source of this sequence is a woman between 50 and 59 years old who had been exposed to COVID-19. The sequenced sample was PBMCs or T cells enriched from blood (not recorded which). The rearrangement uses TRBV5-1 and TRBJ1-5; no firm D call. The DNA of the CDR3 is TGCGCCAGCAGCTTGGAGCCTGGCAATCAGCCCCAGCATTTT. Its translation is CASSLEPGNQPQHF.